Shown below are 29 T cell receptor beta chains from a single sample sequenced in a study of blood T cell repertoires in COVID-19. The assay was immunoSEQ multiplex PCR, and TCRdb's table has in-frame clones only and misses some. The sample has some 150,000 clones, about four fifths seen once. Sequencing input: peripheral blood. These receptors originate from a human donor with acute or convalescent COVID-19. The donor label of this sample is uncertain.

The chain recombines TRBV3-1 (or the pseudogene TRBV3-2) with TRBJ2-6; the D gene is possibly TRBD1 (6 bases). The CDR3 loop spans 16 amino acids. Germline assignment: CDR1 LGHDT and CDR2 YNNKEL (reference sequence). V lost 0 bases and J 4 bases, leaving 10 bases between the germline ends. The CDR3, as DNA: TGTGCCAGCAGCCAAGATGTGGGGGCCGGGGCCAACGTCCTGACTTTC. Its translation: CASSQDVGAGANVLTF.

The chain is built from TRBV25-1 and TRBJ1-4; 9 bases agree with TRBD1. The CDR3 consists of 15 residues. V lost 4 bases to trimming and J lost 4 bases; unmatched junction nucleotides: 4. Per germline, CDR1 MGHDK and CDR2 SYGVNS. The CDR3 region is CASSAGTGHNEKLFF. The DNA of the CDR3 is TGTGCCAGCAGTGCAGGGACAGGGCATAATGAAAAACTGTTTTTT.

The CDR3 spells CASTKWRISNTGELFF. The CDR3 bases are TGTGCCAGCACCAAGTGGCGGATTTCGAACACCGGGGAGCTGTTTTTT. The chain has TRBV28 and TRBJ2-2; D gene ambiguous. CDR1 MDHEN and CDR2 SYDVKM come from the germline V gene. V was cut by 7 bases and J by 0 bases, with 15 bases left in between. The CDR3 totals 16 residues.

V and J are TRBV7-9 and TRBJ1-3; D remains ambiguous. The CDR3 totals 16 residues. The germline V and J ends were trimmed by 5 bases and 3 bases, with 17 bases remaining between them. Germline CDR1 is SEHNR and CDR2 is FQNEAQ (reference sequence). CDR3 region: CASSAQGSLGGNTIYF. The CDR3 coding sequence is TGTGCCAGCAGCGCTCAAGGGAGTTTGGGTGGAAACACCATATATTTT.

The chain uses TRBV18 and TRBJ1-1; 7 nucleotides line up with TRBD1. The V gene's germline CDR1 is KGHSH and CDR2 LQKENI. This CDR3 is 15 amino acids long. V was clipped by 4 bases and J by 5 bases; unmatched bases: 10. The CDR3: CASSLRDSGATEAFF. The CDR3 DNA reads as TGTGCCAGCTCACTCCGGGACAGTGGAGCGACTGAAGCTTTCTTT.

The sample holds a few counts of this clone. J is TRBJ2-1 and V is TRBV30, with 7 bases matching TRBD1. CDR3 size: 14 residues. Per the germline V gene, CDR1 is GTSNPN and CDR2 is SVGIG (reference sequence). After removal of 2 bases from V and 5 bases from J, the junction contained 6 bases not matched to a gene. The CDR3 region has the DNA TGTGCCTGGAGTTGGGGACAGAACGACAATGAGCAGTTCTTC. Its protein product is CAWSWGQNDNEQFF.

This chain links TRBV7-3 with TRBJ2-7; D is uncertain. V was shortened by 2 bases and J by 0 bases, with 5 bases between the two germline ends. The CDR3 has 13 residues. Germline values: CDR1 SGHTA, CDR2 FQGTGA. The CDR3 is CASSLDISYEQYF. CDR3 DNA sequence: TGTGCCAGCAGCTTAGACATCTCCTACGAGCAGTACTTC.

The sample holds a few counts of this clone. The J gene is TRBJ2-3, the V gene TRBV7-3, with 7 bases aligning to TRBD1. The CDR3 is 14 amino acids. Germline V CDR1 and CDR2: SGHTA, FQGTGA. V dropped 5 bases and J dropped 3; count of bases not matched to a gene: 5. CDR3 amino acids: CASSADRETDTQYF. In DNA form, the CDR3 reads TGTGCCAGCAGCGCAGACAGGGAGACAGATACGCAGTATTTT.

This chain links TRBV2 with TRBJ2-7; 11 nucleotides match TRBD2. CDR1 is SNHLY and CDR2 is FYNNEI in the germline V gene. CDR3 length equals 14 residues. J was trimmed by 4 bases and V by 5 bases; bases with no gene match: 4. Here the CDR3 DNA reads TGTGCCAGCAGTCCAACTAGCGGGAGTTACGAGCAGTACTTC. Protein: CASSPTSGSYEQYF.

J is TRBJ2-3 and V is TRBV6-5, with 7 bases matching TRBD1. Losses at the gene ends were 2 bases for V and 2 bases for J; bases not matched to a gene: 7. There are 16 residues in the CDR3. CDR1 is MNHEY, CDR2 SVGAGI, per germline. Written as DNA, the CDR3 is TGTGCCAGCAGTTACGAGGGGGCCCGGTTCACAGATACGCAGTATTTT. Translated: CASSYEGARFTDTQYF.

The CDR3 DNA follows: TGTGCCTGGAGTGCCGGGACAGGGAACACTGAAGCTTTCTTT. Translated: CAWSAGTGNTEAFF. V is TRBV30 and J is TRBJ1-1; 8 nucleotides line up with TRBD1. V was pared by 1 base and J by 1 base, with 2 bases of the junction left unmatched. Germline V gene data show CDR1 as GTSNPN and CDR2 as SVGIG (reference sequence). The CDR3 totals 14 residues.

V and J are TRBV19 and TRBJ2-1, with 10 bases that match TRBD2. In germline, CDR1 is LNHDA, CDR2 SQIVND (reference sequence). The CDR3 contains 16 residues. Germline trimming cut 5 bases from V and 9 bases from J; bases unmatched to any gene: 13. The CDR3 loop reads CASSPPLAGARGEQFF. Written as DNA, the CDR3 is TGTGCCAGTAGTCCCCCGCTAGCGGGGGCCAGGGGTGAGCAGTTCTTC.

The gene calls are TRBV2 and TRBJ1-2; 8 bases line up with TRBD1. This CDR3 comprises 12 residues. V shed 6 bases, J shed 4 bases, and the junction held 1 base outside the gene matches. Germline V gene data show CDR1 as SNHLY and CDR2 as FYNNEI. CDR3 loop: CASSGQGYGYTF. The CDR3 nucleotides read TGTGCCAGCAGCGGACAGGGCTATGGCTACACCTTC. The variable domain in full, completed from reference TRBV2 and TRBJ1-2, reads EPEVTQTPSHQVTQMGQEVILRCVPISNHLYFYWYRQILGQKVEFLVSFYNNEISEKSEIFDDQFSVERPDGSNFTLKIRSTKLEDSAMYFCASSGQGYGYTFGSGTRLTVV.

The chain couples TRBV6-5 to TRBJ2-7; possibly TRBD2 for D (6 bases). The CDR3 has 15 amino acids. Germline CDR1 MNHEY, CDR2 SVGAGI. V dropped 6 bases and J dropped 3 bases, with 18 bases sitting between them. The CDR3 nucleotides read TGTGCCAGCAGACAGTTGGCCGGGGGTTACTACGAGCAGTACTTC. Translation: CASRQLAGGYYEQYF.

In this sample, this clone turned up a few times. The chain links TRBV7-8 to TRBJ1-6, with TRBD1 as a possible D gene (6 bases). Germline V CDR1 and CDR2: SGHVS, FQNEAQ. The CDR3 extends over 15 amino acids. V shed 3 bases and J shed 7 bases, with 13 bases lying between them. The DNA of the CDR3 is TGTGCCAGCAGCTTGGCAGGGGCTAGGAATTCACCCCTCCACTTT. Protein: CASSLAGARNSPLHF.

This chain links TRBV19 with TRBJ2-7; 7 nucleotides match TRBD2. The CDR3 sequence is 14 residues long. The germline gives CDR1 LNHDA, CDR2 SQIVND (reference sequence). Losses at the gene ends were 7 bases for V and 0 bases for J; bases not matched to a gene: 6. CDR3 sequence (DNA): TGTGCCAGTATGGGCGGGGGACTCTCCTACGAGCAGTACTTC. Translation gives CASMGGGLSYEQYF.

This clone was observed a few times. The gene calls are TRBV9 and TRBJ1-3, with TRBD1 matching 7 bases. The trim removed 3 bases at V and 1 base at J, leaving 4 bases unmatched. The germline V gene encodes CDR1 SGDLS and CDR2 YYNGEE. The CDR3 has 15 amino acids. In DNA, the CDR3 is TGTGCCAGCAGCGCGACAGGGTCATCTGGAAACACCATATATTTT. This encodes CASSATGSSGNTIYF.

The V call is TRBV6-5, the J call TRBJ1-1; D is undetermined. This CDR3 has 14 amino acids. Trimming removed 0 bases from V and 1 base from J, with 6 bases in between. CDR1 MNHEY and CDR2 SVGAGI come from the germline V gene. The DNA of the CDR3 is TGTGCCAGCAGTTACTCCTATCAGAACACTGAAGCTTTCTTT. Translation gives CASSYSYQNTEAFF.

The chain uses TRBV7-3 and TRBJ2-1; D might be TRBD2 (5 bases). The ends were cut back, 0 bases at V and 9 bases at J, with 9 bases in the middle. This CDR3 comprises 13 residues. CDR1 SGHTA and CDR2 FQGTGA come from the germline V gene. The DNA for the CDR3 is TGTGCCAGCAGCTTAACGATTCTAGCTGAGCAGTTCTTC. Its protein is CASSLTILAEQFF.

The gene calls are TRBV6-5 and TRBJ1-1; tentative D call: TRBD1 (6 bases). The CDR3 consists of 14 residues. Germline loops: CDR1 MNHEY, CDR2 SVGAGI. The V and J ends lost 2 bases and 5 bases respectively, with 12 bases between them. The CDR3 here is CASSYRGRGTEAFF. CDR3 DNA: TGTGCCAGCAGTTACCGAGGCAGGGGAACTGAAGCTTTCTTT.

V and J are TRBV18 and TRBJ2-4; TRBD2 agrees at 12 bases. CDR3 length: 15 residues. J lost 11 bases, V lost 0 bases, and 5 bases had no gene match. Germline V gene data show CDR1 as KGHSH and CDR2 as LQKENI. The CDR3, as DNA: TGTGCCAGCTCACCACCGGGACTAGCGGGTTTTGTTCAGTACTTC. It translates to CASSPPGLAGFVQYF.

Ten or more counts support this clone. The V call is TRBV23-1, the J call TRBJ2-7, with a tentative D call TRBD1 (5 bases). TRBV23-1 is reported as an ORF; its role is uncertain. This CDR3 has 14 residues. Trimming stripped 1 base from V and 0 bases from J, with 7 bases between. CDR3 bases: TGCGCCAGCAGTCAATTCGACAGCTCCTACGAGCAGTACTTC. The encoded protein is CASSQFDSSYEQYF.

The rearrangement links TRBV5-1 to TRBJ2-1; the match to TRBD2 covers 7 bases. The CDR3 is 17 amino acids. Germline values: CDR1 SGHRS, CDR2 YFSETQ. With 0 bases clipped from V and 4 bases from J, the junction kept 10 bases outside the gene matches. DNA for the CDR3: TGCGCCAGCAGCTTGGCCCCACTAGCGTCCGCATACAATGAGCAGTTCTTC. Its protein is CASSLAPLASAYNEQFF.

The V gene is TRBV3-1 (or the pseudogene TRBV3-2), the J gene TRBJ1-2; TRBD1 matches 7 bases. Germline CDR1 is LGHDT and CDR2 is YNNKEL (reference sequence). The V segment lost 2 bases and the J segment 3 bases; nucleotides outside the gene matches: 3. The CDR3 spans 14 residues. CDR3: CASSQSTGDYGYTF. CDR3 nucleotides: TGTGCCAGCAGCCAATCCACAGGGGACTATGGCTACACCTTC.

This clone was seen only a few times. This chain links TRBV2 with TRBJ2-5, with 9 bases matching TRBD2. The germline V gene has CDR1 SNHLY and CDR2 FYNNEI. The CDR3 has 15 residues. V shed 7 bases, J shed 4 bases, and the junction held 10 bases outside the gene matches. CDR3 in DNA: TGTGCCAGCATTGGGCTAGCGGGGTCGGGAGAGACCCAGTACTTC. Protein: CASIGLAGSGETQYF.

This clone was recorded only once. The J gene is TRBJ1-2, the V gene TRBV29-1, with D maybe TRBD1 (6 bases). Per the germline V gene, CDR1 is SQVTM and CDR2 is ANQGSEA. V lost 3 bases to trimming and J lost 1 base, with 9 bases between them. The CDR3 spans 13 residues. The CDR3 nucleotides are TGCAGCGTTGACGTGGGACATAACTATGGCTACACCTTC. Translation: CSVDVGHNYGYTF.

Written as DNA, the CDR3 is TGTGCCAGCAGCCAAAGTCTGGCAGGGGGCAATCAGCCCCAGCATTTT. Protein product: CASSQSLAGGNQPQHF. The J gene is TRBJ1-5, the V gene TRBV3-1 (or the pseudogene TRBV3-2); D is possibly TRBD1 (6 bases). V gave up 2 bases and J gave up 2 bases, with 13 bases separating them. CDR3 length equals 16 residues. Germline CDR1 LGHDT, CDR2 YNNKEL (reference sequence).

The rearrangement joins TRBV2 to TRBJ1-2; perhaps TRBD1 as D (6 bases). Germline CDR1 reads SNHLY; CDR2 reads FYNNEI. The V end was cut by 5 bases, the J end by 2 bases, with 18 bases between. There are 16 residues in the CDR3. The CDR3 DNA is TGTGCCAGCAGTTTTGGGGGCCTTACTATAAACTATGGCTACACCTTC. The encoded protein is CASSFGGLTINYGYTF.

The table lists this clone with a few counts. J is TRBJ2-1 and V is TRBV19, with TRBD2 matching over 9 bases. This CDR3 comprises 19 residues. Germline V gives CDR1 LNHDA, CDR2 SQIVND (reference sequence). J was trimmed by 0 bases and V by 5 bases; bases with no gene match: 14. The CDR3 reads CASSPNYSGRFSSYNEQFF. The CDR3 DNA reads TGTGCCAGTAGTCCGAACTACAGCGGGAGGTTTAGCTCCTACAATGAGCAGTTCTTC.